The 16 T cell receptor beta chains in this list originate from one sample, sequenced in a study of CD8+CD57+ T cells in acquired aplastic anemia. Profiles of TCR beta VDJ and CDR3 were generated from a genomic DNA template. TCRdb ran MiXCR on the reads and lists one entry per CDR3 protein. The sample consists of about 180,000 distinct CDR3 sequences, around 60% of them appearing once. Patients sequenced had flow cytometry evidence of CD8+CD57+ cell expansion. The sample taken for sequencing was sorted CD4+, CD8+, or CD8+CD57+ T cells (not recorded which) from PBMCs. The receptors were sampled from a human donor with aplastic anemia.

The rearrangement uses TRBV29-1 and TRBJ1-2; D remains ambiguous. Trimming stripped 4 bases from V and 3 bases from J, with 9 bases between. The CDR3 extends over 12 amino acids. CDR1 is SQVTM, CDR2 ANQGSEA, per germline. The CDR3 DNA sequence: TGCAGCGTTGTTTCAGTGGACTATGGCTACACCTTC. The encoded protein is CSVVSVDYGYTF.

V and J are TRBV6-5 and TRBJ1-2; D is ambiguous. This CDR3 is built from 12 residues. Germline-derived CDR1 and CDR2 are MNHEY and SVGAGI. Deletions cut 4 bases from V and 3 bases from J, with 6 bases between. Written as DNA, the CDR3 is TGTGCCAGCAGTTGGGCAGACTATGGCTACACCTTC. It translates to CASSWADYGYTF.

The chain combines TRBV27 with TRBJ2-3; 9 bases fit TRBD2. The CDR3 loop spans 16 amino acids. The ends lost 5 bases at V and 3 bases at J; junction bases unmatched: 9. Germline assignment: CDR1 MNHEY and CDR2 SMNVEV (reference sequence). CDR3 region: CASSPQRLAGTDTQYF. CDR3 coding DNA: TGTGCCAGCAGTCCCCAGAGGCTAGCGGGGACAGATACGCAGTATTTT.

This clonotype was observed many times. The chain has TRBV5-8 and TRBJ2-4, with a tentative D call TRBD2 (5 bases). The CDR3 contains 15 residues. CDR1 is SGHTS and CDR2 is YDEGEE in the germline V gene. Trimming left V 4 bases short and J 0 bases short, with 11 bases between. The CDR3, as DNA: TGTGCCAGCAGCCACAGCGGACTAGCCAAAAACATTCAGTACTTC. This codes for CASSHSGLAKNIQYF.

This clonotype appeared once. The chain uses TRBV2 and TRBJ2-7; TRBD1 or TRBD2 may be the D gene (6 bases each). The CDR3 length is 14 residues. Germline-derived CDR1 and CDR2 are SNHLY and FYNNEI. Trimming took off 4 bases at V and 0 bases at J, with 10 bases between the two ends. CDR3 nucleotides: TGTGCCAGCAGTGGGGGGGACAACTCCTACGAGCAGTACTTC. Translating it yields CASSGGDNSYEQYF.

This chain uses TRBV9 with TRBJ1-2; 7 bases match TRBD1. The V segment lost 4 bases and the J segment 7 bases; nucleotides outside the gene matches: 10. The CDR3 consists of 14 residues. Germline V gene data show CDR1 as SGDLS and CDR2 as YYNGEE. The CDR3: CASSLDLDRVGYTF. The CDR3 region has the DNA TGTGCCAGCAGCTTGGACCTAGACAGGGTTGGCTACACCTTC.

This clonotype was seen only a few times. The CDR3 DNA reads TGTGCCATTCGGGACAGGGACTCCTACGAGCAGTACTTC. This gives the protein CAIRDRDSYEQYF. The chain has TRBV12-3 or TRBV12-4 and TRBJ2-7; the match to TRBD1 covers 9 bases. V was pared by 10 bases and J by 0 bases, with 4 bases of the junction left unmatched. CDR3 length: 13 amino acids.

The rearrangement uses TRBV12-3 or TRBV12-4 and TRBJ1-6, with a possible D match to TRBD1 (5 bases). This CDR3 comprises 14 residues. Trimming removed 4 bases at V and 3 bases at J, with 7 bases between. For the CDR3, the DNA is TGTGCCAGCAGTTGGGACGGCTATAATTCACCCCTCCACTTT. It is translated as CASSWDGYNSPLHF.

The V and J genes are TRBV7-9 and TRBJ1-2, with 11 bases lining up with TRBD1. Germline trimming cut 1 base from V and 3 bases from J; bases unmatched to any gene: 4. Germline V gene lookup returns CDR1 SEHNR and CDR2 FQNEAQ (reference sequence). The CDR3 extends over 16 amino acids. CDR3 region: CASSLGLGQGDYGYTF. For the CDR3, the DNA is TGTGCCAGCAGCTTAGGTTTGGGACAGGGGGACTATGGCTACACCTTC.

This chain uses TRBV24-1 with TRBJ2-1; 9 positions agree with TRBD2. CDR1 KGHDR and CDR2 SFDVKD come from the germline V gene. The CDR3 has 16 amino acids. The ends lost 0 bases at V and 3 bases at J; junction bases unmatched: 2. The CDR3 region has the DNA TGTGCCACCAGTGATTTGCCGACTAGCGGCTACAATGAGCAGTTCTTC. The encoded protein is CATSDLPTSGYNEQFF.

This clonotype was detected many times. The rearrangement joins TRBV3-1 to TRBJ1-2; D gene uncertain. V was shortened by 0 bases and J by 8 bases, with 7 bases between the two germline ends. CDR1 LGHDT and CDR2 YNNKEL come from the germline V gene (reference sequence). The CDR3 has 12 residues. The CDR3 DNA reads TGTGCCAGCAGCCAAGACAGAGAGGGCTACACCTTC. Its protein product is CASSQDREGYTF.

This chain uses TRBV20-1 with TRBJ1-1, with no clear D. The length of the CDR3 is 16 residues. CDR1 is DFQATT, CDR2 SNEGSKA, per germline (reference sequence). V lost 5 bases and J lost 1, with 20 bases in between. CDR3 sequence reads: CSAPFGQTYSNTEAFF. In DNA, the CDR3 is TGCAGTGCTCCCTTCGGCCAAACCTATTCGAACACTGAAGCTTTCTTT.

The rearrangement joins TRBV10-2 to TRBJ1-6, with TRBD1 matching 7 bases. The CDR3 sequence is 15 residues long. V lost 3 bases, J lost 8 bases, and 7 bases stayed unmatched. Looked up from germline, CDR1 is WSHSY and CDR2 is SAAADI. Here the CDR3 reads CASSEVRGTHSPLHF. In nucleotides, the CDR3 is TGCGCCAGCAGTGAAGTCAGGGGGACACATTCACCCCTCCACTTT.

This clonotype was counted only a few times. The chain has TRBV7-8 and TRBJ2-7; D possibly uses TRBD1 or TRBD2 (5 bases each). The length of the CDR3 is 14 residues. CDR1 SGHVS and CDR2 FQNEAQ come from the germline V gene. V lost 5 bases to trimming and J lost 3 bases, with 14 bases between them. CDR3 bases: TGTGCCAGCAGCCCTAGGGACGGACACTACGAGCAGTACTTC. Protein sequence: CASSPRDGHYEQYF.

The V call is TRBV20-1, the J call TRBJ2-1; perhaps D is TRBD1 or TRBD2 (5 bases each). The CDR3 spans 16 residues. V was cut by 4 bases and J by 9 bases, with 25 bases left in between. Germline values: CDR1 DFQATT, CDR2 SNEGSKA (reference sequence). The CDR3 bases are TGCAGTGCTACCCTCGGGGCTAGCCTTCCTGCCGGTGAGCAGTTCTTC. Protein: CSATLGASLPAGEQFF.

The V gene is TRBV20-1, the J gene TRBJ1-1; D is unclear. CDR3 size: 13 residues. The ends were cut back, 6 bases at V and 5 bases at J, with 16 bases in the middle. CDR1 and CDR2 (germline): DFQATT, SNEGSKA (reference sequence). CDR3 nucleotides: TGCAGTGCCCCAAGAACATGGGGTACTGAAGCTTTCTTT. This sequence encodes CSAPRTWGTEAFF.